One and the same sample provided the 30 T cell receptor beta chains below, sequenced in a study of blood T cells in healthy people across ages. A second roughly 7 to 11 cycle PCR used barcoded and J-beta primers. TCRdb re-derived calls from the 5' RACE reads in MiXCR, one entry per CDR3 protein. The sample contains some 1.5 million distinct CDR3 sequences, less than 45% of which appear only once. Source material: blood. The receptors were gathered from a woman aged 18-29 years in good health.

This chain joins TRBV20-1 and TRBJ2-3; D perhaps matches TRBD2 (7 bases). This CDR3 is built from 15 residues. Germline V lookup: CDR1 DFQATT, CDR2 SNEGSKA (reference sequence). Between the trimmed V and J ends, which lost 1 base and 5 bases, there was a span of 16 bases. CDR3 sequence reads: CSARAVGGAGDTQYF. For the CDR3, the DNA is TGCAGTGCTAGAGCTGTAGGGGGGGCCGGAGATACGCAGTATTTT.

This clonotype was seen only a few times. The CDR3 loop reads CASILAGASYNEQFF. Written as DNA, the CDR3 is TGTGCCAGCATATTGGCGGGGGCTTCCTACAATGAGCAGTTCTTC. This chain links TRBV6-2 or TRBV6-3 with TRBJ2-1; a weak D match, TRBD2 (7 bases). Trimming pared 7 bases from V and 1 base from J, leaving 14 bases between. The CDR3 is 15 residues long. Germline CDR1 is MNHEY and CDR2 is SVGEGT.

CDR3 loop: CSARDEHLYGYTF. The CDR3 DNA sequence: TGCAGTGCTAGAGATGAACACCTCTATGGCTACACCTTC. The chain joins TRBV20-1 to TRBJ1-2; D is unclear. The V gene lost 0 bases and the J gene lost 4 bases, with 9 bases spanning the gap. Germline CDR1 DFQATT, CDR2 SNEGSKA (reference sequence). There are 13 residues in the CDR3.

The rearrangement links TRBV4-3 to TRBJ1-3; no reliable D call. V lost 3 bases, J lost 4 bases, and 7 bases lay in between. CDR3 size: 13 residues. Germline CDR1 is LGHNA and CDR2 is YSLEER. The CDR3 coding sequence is TGCGCCAGCAGCCAGGCCCAAGGAAACACCATATATTTT. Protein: CASSQAQGNTIYF.

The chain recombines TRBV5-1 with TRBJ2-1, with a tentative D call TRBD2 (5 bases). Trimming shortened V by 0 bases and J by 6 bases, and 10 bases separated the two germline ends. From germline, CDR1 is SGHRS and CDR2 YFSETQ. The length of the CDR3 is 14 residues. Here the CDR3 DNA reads TGCGCCAGCAGCTTGGCACTAGAGCCCAATGAGCAGTTCTTC. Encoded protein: CASSLALEPNEQFF.

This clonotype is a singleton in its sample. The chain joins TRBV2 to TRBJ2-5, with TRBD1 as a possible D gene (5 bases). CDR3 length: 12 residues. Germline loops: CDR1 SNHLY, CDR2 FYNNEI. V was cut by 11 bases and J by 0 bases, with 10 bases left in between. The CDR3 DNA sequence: TGTGCCGCGAGACAGTACCAAGAGACCCAGTACTTC. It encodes CAARQYQETQYF.

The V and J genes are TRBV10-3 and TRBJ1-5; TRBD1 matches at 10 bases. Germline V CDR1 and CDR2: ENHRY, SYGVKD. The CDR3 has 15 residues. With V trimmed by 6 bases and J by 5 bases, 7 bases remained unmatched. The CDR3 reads CAISTGTGEDQPQHF. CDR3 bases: TGTGCCATCAGCACCGGGACAGGGGAGGATCAGCCCCAGCATTTT.

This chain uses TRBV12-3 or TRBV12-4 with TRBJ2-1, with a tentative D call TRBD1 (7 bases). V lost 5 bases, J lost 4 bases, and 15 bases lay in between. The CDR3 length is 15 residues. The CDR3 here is CASSSGRGVYNEQFF. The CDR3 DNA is TGTGCCAGCAGTAGTGGCAGGGGGGTTTACAATGAGCAGTTCTTC.

CDR3 protein: CASSFRYSGNEQFF. Written as DNA, the CDR3 is TGTGCCAGCAGCTTTCGGTATTCGGGCAATGAGCAGTTCTTC. The chain combines TRBV7-2 with TRBJ2-1; D ambiguous. V shed 3 bases and J shed 6 bases, with 12 bases lying between them. CDR1 and CDR2 from the germline V gene are SGHTA and FQGNSA. The CDR3 has 14 residues.

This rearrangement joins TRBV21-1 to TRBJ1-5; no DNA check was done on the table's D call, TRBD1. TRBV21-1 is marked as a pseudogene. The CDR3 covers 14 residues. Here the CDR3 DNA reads TGTGCCAGCAGCATTCAAAGGGGGAATCAGCCCCAGCATTTT. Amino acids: CASSIQRGNQPQHF.

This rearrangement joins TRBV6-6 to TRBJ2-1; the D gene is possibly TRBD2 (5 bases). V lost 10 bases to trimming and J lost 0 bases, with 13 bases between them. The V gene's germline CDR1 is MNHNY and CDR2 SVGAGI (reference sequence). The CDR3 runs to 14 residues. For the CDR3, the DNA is TGTGCCACCCGTACTAGTGTCTCCTACAATGAGCAGTTCTTC. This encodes CATRTSVSYNEQFF.

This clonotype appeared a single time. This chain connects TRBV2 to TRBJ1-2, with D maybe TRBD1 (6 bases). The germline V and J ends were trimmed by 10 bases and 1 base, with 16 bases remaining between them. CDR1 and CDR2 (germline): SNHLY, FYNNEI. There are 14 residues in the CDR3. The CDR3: CATREAGVNYGYTF. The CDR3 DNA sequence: TGTGCCACCCGGGAGGCAGGGGTTAACTATGGCTACACCTTC. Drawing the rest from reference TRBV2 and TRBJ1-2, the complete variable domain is EPEVTQTPSHQVTQMGQEVILRCVPISNHLYFYWYRQILGQKVEFLVSFYNNEISEKSEIFDDQFSVERPDGSNFTLKIRSTKLEDSAMYFCATREAGVNYGYTFGSGTRLTVV.

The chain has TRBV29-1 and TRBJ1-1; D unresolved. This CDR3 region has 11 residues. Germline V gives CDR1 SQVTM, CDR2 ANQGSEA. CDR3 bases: TGCACCCACACCTGGGGAACTGAAGCTTTCTTT. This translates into CTHTWGTEAFF.

CDR3 in DNA: TGTGCCAGCAGCTTAGAGACAGGGGCGGGCTATGGCTACACCTTC. Residues: CASSLETGAGYGYTF. This sequence joins TRBV7-2 and TRBJ1-2; 8 bases match TRBD1. CDR1 and CDR2 (germline): SGHTA, FQGNSA. The V segment lost 1 base and the J segment 4 bases; nucleotides outside the gene matches: 5. This CDR3 is built from 15 residues.

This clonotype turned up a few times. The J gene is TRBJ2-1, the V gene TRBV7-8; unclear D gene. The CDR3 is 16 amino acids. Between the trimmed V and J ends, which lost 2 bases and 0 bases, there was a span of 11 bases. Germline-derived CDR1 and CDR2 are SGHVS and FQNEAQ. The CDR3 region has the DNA TGTGCCAGCAGCTTAAGTCGAACCCTCTCCTACAATGAGCAGTTCTTC. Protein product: CASSLSRTLSYNEQFF. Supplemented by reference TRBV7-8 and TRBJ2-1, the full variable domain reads GAGVSQSPRYKVAKRGQDVALRCDPISGHVSLFWYQQALGQGPEFLTYFQNEAQLDKSGLPSDRFFAERPEGSVSTLKIQRTQQEDSAVYLCASSLSRTLSYNEQFFGPGTRLTVL.

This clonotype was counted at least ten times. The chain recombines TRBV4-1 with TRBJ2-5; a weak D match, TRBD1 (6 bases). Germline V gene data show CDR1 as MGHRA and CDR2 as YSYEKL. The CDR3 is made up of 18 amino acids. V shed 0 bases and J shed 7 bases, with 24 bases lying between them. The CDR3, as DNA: TGCGCCAGCAGCCAAGAAACGATCGTACAGGGTGCTAGTGTGACCCAGTACTTC. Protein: CASSQETIVQGASVTQYF.

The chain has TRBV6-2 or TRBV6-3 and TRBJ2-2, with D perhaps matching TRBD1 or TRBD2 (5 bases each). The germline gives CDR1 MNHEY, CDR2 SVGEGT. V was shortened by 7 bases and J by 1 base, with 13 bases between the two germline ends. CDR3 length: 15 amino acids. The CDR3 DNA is TGTGCCAGCACTCCCGGGACCCTGAACACCGGGGAGCTGTTTTTT. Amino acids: CASTPGTLNTGELFF.

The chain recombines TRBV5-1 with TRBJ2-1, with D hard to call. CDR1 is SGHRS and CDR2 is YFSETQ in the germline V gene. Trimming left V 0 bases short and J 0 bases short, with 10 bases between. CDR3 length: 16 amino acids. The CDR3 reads CASSLDPADSYNEQFF. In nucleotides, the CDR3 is TGCGCCAGCAGCTTGGACCCGGCCGACTCCTACAATGAGCAGTTCTTC.

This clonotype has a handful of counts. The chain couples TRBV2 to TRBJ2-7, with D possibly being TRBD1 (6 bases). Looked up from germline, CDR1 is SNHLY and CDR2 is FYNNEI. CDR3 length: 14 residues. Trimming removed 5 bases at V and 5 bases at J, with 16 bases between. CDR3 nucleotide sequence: TGTGCCAGCAGTTTAGGACAGAGGAGAAACGAGCAGTACTTC. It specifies CASSLGQRRNEQYF.

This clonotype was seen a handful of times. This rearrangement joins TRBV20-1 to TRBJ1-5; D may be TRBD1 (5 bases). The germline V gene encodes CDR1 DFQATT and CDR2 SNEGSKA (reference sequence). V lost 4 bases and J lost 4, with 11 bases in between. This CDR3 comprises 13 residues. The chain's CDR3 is CSATTTANQPQHF. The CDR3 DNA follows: TGCAGTGCTACTACGACAGCGAATCAGCCCCAGCATTTT.

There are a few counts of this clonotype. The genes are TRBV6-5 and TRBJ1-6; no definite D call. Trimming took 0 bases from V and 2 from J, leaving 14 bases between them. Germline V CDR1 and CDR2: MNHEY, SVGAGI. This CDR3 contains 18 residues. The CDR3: CASSYSNRGFTYNSPLHF. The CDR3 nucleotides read TGTGCCAGCAGTTACTCGAATCGGGGTTTCACCTATAATTCACCCCTCCACTTT.

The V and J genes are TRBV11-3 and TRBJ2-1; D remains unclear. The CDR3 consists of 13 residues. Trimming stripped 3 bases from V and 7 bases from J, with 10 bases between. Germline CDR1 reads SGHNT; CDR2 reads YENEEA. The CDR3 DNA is TGTGCCAGCAGCTTTAATAGAGAGAATGAGCAGTTCTTC. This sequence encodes CASSFNRENEQFF.

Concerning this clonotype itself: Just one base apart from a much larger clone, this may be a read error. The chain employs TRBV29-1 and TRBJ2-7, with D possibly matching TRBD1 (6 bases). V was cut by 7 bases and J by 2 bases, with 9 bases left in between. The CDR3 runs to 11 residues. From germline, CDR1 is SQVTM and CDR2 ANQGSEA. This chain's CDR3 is CSGDIAYEQYF. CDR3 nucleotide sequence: TGCAGCGGGGACATAGCCTACGAGCAGTACTTC.

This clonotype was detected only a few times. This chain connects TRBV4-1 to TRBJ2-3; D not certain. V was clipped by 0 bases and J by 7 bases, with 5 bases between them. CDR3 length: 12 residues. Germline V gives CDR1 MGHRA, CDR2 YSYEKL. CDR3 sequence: CASSQDGHTQYF. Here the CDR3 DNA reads TGCGCCAGCAGCCAAGACGGGCATACGCAGTATTTT.

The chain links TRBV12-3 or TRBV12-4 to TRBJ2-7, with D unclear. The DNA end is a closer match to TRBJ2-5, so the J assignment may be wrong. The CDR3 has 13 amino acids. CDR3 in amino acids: CASSFLLLETQYF. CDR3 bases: TGTGCCAGCAGTTTCCTACTCTTAGAGACCCAGTACTTC.

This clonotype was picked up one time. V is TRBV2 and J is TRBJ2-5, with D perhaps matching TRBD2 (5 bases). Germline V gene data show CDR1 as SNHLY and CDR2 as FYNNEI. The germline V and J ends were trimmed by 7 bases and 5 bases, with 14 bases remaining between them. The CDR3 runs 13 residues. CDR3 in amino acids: CASISGYGETQYF. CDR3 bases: TGTGCCAGCATATCGGGGTACGGGGAGACCCAGTACTTC.

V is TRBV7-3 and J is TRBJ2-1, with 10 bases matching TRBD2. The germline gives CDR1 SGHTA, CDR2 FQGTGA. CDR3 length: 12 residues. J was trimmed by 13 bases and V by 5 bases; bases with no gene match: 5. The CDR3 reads CASSVAGGRQFF. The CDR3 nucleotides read TGTGCCAGCAGCGTAGCGGGAGGAAGACAGTTCTTC.

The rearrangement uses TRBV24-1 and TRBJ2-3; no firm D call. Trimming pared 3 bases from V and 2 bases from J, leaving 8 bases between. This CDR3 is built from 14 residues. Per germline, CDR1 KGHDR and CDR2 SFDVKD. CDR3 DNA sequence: TGTGCCACCAGTGATGGTCCGTTCACAGATACGCAGTATTTT. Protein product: CATSDGPFTDTQYF.

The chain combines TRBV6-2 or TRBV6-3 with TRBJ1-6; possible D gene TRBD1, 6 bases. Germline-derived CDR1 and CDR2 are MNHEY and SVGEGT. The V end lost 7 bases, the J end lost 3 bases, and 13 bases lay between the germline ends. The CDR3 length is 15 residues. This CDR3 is CASTEDSYYNSPLHF. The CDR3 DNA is TGTGCCAGCACCGAGGACAGTTACTATAATTCACCCCTCCACTTT.

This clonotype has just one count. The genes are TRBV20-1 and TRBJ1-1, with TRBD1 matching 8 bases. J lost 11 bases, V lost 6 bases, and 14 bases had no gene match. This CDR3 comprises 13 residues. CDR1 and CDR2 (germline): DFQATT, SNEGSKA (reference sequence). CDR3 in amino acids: CSALGTGLAGAFF. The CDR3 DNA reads TGCAGTGCCCTCGGGACAGGCTTGGCGGGGGCTTTCTTT.